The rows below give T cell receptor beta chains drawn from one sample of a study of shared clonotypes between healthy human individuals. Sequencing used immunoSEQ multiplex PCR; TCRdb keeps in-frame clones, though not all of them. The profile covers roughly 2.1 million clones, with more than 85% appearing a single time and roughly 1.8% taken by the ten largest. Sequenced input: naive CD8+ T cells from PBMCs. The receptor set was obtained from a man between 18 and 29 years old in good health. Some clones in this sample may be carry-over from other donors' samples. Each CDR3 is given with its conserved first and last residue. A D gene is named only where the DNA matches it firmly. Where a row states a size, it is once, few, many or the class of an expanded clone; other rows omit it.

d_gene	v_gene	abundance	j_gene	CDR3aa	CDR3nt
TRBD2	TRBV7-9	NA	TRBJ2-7	CASRRNLAGGGYEQYF	TGTGCCAGCAGACGAAACCTAGCGGGAGGAGGCTACGAGCAGTACTTC
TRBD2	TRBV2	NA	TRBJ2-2	CASSKFIAGANTGELFF	TGTGCCAGCAGTAAATTCATAGCGGGCGCGAACACCGGGGAGCTGTTTTTT
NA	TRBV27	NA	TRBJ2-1	CASSGGYNEQFF	TGTGCCAGCAGCGGGGGCTACAATGAGCAGTTCTTC
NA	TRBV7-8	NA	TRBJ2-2	CASSLAPTVDTGELFF	TGTGCCAGCAGCTTAGCGCCGACAGTGGACACCGGGGAGCTGTTTTTT
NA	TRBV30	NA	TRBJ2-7	CAWSVSTYEQYF	TGTGCCTGGAGTGTTAGTACCTACGAGCAGTACTTC
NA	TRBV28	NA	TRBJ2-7	CASSLKDYTWPYEQYF	TGTGCCAGCAGTTTGAAGGACTATACCTGGCCCTACGAGCAGTACTTC
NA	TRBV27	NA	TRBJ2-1	CASSLGEASNEQFF	TGTGCCAGCAGTTTAGGGGAGGCCAGCAATGAGCAGTTCTTC
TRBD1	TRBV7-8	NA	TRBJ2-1	CASSLRGLIGNEQFF	TGTGCCAGCAGCCTGAGGGGGCTAATAGGCAATGAGCAGTTCTTC
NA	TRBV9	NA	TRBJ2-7	CASSPPGHSYEQYF	TGTGCCAGCAGCCCTCCGGGACACTCCTACGAGCAGTACTTC
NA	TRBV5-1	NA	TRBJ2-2	CASSLFPGELFF	TGCGCCAGCAGCTTATTCCCCGGGGAGCTGTTTTTT
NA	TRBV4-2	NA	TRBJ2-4	CASSGRINIQYF	TGTGCCAGCAGTGGACGGATAAACATTCAGTACTTC
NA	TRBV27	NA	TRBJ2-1	CASWTMSSYNEQFF	TGTGCCAGCTGGACGATGAGCTCCTACAATGAGCAGTTCTTC
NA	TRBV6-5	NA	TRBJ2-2	CASSLNQGTGELFF	TGTGCCAGCAGCCTCAATCAGGGGACCGGGGAGCTGTTTTTT
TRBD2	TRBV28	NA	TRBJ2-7	CASSYLAGGYEQYF	TGTGCCAGCAGCTACCTAGCGGGGGGCTACGAGCAGTACTTC
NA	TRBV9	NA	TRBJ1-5	CASSVDGGMGQPQHF	TGTGCCAGCAGCGTAGATGGGGGGATGGGTCAGCCCCAGCATTTT
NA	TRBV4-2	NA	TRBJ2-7	CASSPDGYEQYF	TGTGCCAGCAGCCCAGATGGCTACGAGCAGTACTTC
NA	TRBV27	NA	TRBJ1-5	CASSYHSNQPQHF	TGTGCCAGCAGTTACCATAGCAATCAGCCCCAGCATTTT
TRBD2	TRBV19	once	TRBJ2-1	CASSRLAAPNEQFF	TGTGCCAGTAGCCGACTAGCGGCACCAAATGAGCAGTTCTTC
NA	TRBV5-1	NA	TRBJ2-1	CASSPGVGSYNEQFF	TGCGCCAGCAGCCCGGGGGTGGGCTCCTACAATGAGCAGTTCTTC
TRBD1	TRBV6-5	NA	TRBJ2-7	CASSLGQGDEQYF	TGTGCCAGCAGTTTAGGACAGGGCGACGAGCAGTACTTC
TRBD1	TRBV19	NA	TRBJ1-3	CASSMSGGAGNTIYF	TGTGCCAGTAGTATGTCAGGGGGCGCCGGAAACACCATATATTTT
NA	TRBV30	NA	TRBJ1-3	CAWSPPRGRLRNTIYF	TGTGCCTGGAGTCCCCCTCGGGGCAGGCTTCGAAACACCATATATTTT
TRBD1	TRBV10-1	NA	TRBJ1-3	CASSEGTVGSGNTIYF	TGCGCCAGCAGTGAGGGGACAGTTGGATCTGGAAACACCATATATTTT
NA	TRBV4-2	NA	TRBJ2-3	CASSQGGQADTQYF	TGTGCCAGCAGCCAAGGAGGGCAGGCAGATACGCAGTATTTT
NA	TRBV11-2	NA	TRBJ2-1	CASSLGQAYNEQFF	TGTGCCAGCAGCTTGGGGCAGGCGTACAATGAGCAGTTCTTC
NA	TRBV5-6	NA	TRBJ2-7	CASSLVQGTEQYF	TGTGCCAGCAGCTTGGTCCAAGGGACCGAGCAGTACTTC
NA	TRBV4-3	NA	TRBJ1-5	CASSQDLGSGNQPQHF	TGCGCCAGCAGCCAAGATCTAGGGAGTGGGAATCAGCCCCAGCATTTT
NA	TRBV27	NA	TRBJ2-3	CASSLSPGAGTDTQYF	TGTGCCAGCAGTTTATCTCCGGGGGCAGGCACAGATACGCAGTATTTT
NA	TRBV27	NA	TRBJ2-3	CASSSRGSTDTQYF	TGTGCCAGCAGTTCTCGGGGAAGCACAGATACGCAGTATTTT
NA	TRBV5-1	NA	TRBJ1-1	CASSRAQHGLNTEAFF	TGCGCCAGCAGCAGGGCCCAGCACGGGTTGAACACTGAAGCTTTCTTT
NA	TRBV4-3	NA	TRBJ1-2	CASSQDGLGPSLRDGYTF	TGCGCCAGCAGCCAAGATGGCTTGGGACCCTCTCTGAGGGATGGCTACACCTTC
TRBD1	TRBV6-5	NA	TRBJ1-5	CASRPDRGPNQPQHF	TGTGCCAGCAGGCCGGACAGGGGACCCAATCAGCCCCAGCATTTT
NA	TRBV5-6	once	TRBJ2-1	CASSSGVAEQFF	TGTGCCAGCAGCTCTGGAGTGGCTGAGCAGTTCTTC
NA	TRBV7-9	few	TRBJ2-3	CASSWTDTQYF	TGTGCCAGCAGCTGGACAGATACGCAGTATTTT
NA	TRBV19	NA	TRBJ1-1	CASSIWLGYPEAFF	TGTGCCAGTAGTATATGGTTGGGCTACCCTGAAGCTTTCTTT
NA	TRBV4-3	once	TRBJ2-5	CASSQDVGQPRKTQYF	TGCGCCAGCAGCCAAGACGTAGGACAGCCCAGGAAGACCCAGTACTTC
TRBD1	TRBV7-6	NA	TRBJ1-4	CASSLVDRGLRNEKLFF	TGTGCCAGCAGCTTAGTCGACAGGGGTTTGAGAAATGAAAAACTGTTTTTT
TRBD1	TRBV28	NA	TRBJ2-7	CAGLGGPYEQYF	TGTGCCGGTTTAGGGGGCCCCTACGAGCAGTACTTC
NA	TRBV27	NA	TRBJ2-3	CASSLMRTDTQYF	TGTGCCAGCAGTTTAATGAGGACAGATACGCAGTATTTT
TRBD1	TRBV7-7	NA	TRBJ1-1	CASSPWTGQALEAFF	TGTGCCAGCAGCCCCTGGACAGGGCAAGCTCTGGAAGCTTTCTTT
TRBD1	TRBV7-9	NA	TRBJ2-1	CASSVMDRGPHEQFF	TGTGCCAGCAGCGTAATGGACAGGGGGCCGCATGAGCAGTTCTTC
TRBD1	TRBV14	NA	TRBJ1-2	CASSQDRGSALGYTF	TGTGCCAGCAGCCAGGACAGGGGGTCAGCGCTTGGCTACACCTTC
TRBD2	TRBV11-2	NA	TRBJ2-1	CASSLGLALPYNEQFF	TGTGCCAGCAGCTTGGGACTAGCCTTACCTTACAATGAGCAGTTCTTC
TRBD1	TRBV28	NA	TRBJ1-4	CASSRDRVQEKLFF	TGTGCCAGCAGTCGGGACAGGGTTCAGGAAAAACTGTTTTTT
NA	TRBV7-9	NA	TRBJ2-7	CASSLSTYEQYF	TGTGCCAGCAGCCTAAGTACCTACGAGCAGTACTTC
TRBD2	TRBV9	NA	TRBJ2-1	CASSPGWLADNEQFF	TGTGCCAGCAGCCCCGGTTGGCTAGCGGACAATGAGCAGTTCTTC
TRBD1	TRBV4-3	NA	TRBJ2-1	CASSQGTGPYNEQFF	TGCGCCAGCAGCCAAGGGACAGGCCCCTACAATGAGCAGTTCTTC
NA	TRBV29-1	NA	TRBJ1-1	CSVVKNTEAFF	TGCAGCGTTGTAAAGAACACTGAAGCTTTCTTT
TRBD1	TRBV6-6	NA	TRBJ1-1	CASRTGGLNTEAFF	TGTGCCAGCAGGACAGGGGGCTTGAACACTGAAGCTTTCTTT
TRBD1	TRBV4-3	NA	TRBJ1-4	CASSLIQGSNEKLFF	TGCGCCAGCAGCCTAATACAGGGGAGTAATGAAAAACTGTTTTTT
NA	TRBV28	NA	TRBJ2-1	CASRLNPHRGQKNEQFF	TGTGCCAGCAGACTTAACCCGCACCGGGGTCAGAAAAATGAGCAGTTCTTC
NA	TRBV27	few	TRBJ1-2	CASSSPYLTSYTF	TGTGCCAGCAGTTCCCCTTACCTAACATCCTACACCTTC
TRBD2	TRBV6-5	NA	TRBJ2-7	CASSYFGTSGSQEQYF	TGTGCCAGCAGTTATTTTGGGACTAGCGGGAGTCAAGAGCAGTACTTC
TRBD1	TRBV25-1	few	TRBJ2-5	CASSDWTGVQETQYF	TGTGCCAGCAGTGATTGGACAGGGGTCCAAGAGACCCAGTACTTC
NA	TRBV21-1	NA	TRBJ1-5	CASSKEASQPQHF	TGTGCCAGCAGCAAAGAGGCCAGTCAGCCCCAGCATTTT
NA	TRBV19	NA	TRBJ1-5	CASSIRDHNQPQHF	TGTGCCAGTAGTATCCGGGATCACAATCAGCCCCAGCATTTT
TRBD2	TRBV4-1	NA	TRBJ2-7	CASSRSSGGLYEQYF	TGCGCCAGCAGCCGTTCTAGCGGGGGGCTCTACGAGCAGTACTTC
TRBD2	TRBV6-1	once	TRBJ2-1	CASSERPRLAGDNEQFF	TGTGCCAGCAGTGAACGGCCCCGGCTAGCGGGGGACAATGAGCAGTTCTTC
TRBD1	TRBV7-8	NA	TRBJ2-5	CASSYARGRTGAAETQYF	TGTGCCAGCAGCTACGCCCGGGGCAGGACAGGGGCGGCAGAGACCCAGTACTTC